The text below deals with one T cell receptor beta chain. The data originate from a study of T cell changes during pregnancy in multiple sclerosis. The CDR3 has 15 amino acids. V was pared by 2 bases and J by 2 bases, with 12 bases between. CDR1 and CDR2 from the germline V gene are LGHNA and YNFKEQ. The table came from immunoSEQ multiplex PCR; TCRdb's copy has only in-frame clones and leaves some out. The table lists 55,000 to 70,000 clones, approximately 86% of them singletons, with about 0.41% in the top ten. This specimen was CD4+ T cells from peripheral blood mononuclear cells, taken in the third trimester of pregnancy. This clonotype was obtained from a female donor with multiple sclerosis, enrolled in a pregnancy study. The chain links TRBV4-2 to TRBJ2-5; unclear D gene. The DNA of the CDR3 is TGTGCCAGCAGCCAATTTTGGCAAGTACAAGAGACCCAGTACTTC. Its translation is CASSQFWQVQETQYF.